This T cell receptor (beta chain) was profiled in a study of T cells in Graves' hyperthyroidism and ophthalmopathy. Around 9.8 ml fresh peripheral blood yielded the PBMCs. As concerns this clonotype: Since a much larger clone is just one base distant, this may be a read error.

V was clipped by 4 bases and J by 10 bases; unmatched bases: 7. Germline V lookup: CDR1 KGHSH, CDR2 LQKENI. The CDR3 consists of 14 residues. There were TCR beta CDR3 regions amplified from RNA transcripts. The HTBI primer set served for first-round RT-PCR of the TCR CDR3. TCRdb fed the multiplex PCR reads into MiXCR, producing one record per CDR3 protein. The table has 450,000 to 650,000 distinct CDR3 sequences, approximately 15% seen once; the top ten hold roughly 7%. The chain links TRBV18 to TRBJ2-1, with TRBD1 identical over 10 bases. The material sequenced was blood. This TCR was recovered from a woman aged 18-29 years with Graves' ophthalmopathy. This CDR3 is CASSQGTGEREQFF. In DNA, the CDR3 is TGTGCCAGCTCACAGGGGACAGGGGAACGGGAGCAGTTCTTC.